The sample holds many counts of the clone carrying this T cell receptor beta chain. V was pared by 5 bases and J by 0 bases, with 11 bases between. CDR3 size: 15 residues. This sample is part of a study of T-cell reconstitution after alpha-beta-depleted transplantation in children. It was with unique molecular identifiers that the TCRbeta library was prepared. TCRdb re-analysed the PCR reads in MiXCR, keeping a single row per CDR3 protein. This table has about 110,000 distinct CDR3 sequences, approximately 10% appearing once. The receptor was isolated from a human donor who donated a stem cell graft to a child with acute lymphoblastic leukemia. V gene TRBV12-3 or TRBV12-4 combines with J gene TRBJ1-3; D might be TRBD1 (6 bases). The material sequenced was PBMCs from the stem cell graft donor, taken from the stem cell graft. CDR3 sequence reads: CASSPTRGSGNTIYF. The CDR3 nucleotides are TGTGCCAGCAGTCCAACCAGGGGCTCTGGAAACACCATATATTTT.